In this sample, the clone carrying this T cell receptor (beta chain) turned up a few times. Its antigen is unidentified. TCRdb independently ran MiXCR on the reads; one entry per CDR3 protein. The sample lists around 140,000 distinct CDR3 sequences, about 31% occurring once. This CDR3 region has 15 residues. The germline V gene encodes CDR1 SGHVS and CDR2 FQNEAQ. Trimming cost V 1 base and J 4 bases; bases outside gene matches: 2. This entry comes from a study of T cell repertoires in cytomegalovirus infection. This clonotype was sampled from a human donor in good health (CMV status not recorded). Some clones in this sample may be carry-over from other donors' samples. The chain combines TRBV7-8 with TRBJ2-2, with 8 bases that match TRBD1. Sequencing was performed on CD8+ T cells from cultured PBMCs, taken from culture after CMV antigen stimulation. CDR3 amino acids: CASSLGTGRTGELFF. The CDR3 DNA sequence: TGTGCCAGCAGCTTAGGGACAGGGCGCACCGGGGAGCTGTTTTTT.